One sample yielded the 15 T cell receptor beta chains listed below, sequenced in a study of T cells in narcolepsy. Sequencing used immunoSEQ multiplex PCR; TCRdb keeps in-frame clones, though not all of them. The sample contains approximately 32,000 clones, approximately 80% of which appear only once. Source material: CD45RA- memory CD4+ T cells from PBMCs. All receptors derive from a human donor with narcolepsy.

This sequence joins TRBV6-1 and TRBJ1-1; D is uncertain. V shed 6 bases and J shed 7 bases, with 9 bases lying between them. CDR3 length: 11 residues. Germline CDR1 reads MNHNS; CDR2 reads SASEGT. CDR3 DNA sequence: TGTGCCAGCAGCTTATACATTGAAGCTTTCTTT. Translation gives CASSLYIEAFF.

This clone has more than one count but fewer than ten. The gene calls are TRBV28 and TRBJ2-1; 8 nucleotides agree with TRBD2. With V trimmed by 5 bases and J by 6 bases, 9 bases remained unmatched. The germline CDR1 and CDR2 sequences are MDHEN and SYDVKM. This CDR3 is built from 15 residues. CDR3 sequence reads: CASSPPGLVSNEQFF. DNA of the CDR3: TGTGCCAGCAGTCCCCCGGGACTAGTCAGCAATGAGCAGTTCTTC.

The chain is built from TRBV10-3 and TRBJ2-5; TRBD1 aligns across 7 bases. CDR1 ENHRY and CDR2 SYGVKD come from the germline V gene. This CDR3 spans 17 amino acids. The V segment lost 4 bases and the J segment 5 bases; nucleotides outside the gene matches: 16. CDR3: CAISGGTAAPMGETQYF. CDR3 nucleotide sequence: TGTGCCATCAGTGGGGGGACAGCGGCTCCCATGGGGGAGACCCAGTACTTC.

The CDR3 loop reads CASSILLVTYNEQFF. In nucleotides, the CDR3 is TGTGCCAGTAGTATACTTCTAGTAACCTACAATGAGCAGTTCTTC. V is TRBV19 and J is TRBJ2-1; the D is unclear. CDR1 is LNHDA, CDR2 SQIVND, per germline (reference sequence). V gave up 2 bases and J gave up 2 bases, with 10 bases separating them. The CDR3 consists of 15 residues.

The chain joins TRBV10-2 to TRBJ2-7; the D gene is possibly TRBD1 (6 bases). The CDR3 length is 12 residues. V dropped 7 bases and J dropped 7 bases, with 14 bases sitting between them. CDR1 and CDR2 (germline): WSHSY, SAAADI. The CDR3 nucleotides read TGCGCCAGCAAAACAGGGAGCTGGGAGCAGTACTTC. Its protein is CASKTGSWEQYF.

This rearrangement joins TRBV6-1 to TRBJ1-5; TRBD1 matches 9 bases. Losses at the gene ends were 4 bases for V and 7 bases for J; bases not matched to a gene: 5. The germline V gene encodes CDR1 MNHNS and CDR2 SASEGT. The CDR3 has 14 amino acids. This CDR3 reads CASSGQGGEQPQHF. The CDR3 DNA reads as TGTGCCAGCAGTGGACAGGGGGGTGAACAGCCCCAGCATTTT.

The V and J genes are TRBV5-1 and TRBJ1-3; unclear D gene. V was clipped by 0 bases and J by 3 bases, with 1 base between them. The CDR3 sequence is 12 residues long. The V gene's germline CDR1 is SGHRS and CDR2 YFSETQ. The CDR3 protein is CASSLDGNTIYF. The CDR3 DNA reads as TGCGCCAGCAGCTTGGATGGAAACACCATATATTTT.

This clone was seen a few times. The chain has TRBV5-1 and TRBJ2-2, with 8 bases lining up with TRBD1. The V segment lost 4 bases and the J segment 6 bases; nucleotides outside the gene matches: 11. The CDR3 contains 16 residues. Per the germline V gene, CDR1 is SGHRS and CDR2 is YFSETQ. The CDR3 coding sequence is TGCGCCAGCAGCCCAGACAGGGGATTGGTGGCCGGGGAGCTGTTTTTT. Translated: CASSPDRGLVAGELFF.

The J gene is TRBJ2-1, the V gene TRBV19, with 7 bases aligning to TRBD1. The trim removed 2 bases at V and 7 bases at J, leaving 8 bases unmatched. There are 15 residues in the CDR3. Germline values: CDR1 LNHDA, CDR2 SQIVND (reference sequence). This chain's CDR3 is CASSIKGQRTNEQFF. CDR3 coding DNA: TGTGCCAGTAGTATAAAGGGACAGCGCACGAATGAGCAGTTCTTC.

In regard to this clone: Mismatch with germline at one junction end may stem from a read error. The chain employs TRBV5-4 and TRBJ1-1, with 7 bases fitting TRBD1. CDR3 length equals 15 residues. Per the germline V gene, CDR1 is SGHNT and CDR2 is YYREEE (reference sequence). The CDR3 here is CASGWKTGMNTEAFF. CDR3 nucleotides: TGTGCCAGCGGCTGGAAGACAGGGATGAACACTGAAGCTTTCTTC.

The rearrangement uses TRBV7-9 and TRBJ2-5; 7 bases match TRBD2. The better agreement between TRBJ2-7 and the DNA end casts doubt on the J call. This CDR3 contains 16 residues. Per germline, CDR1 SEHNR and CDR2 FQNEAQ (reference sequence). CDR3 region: CASSSRGGDLSYEQYF. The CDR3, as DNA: TGTGCCAGCAGCTCTCGTGGGGGGGACCTTTCCTACGAGCAGTACTTC.

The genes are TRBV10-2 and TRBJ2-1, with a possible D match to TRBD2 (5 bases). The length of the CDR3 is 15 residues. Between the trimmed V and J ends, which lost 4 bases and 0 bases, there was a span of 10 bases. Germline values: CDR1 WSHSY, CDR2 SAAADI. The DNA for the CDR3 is TGCGCCAGCAGTGCGCTTGGGAGCTCCTACAATGAGCAGTTCTTC. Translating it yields CASSALGSSYNEQFF.

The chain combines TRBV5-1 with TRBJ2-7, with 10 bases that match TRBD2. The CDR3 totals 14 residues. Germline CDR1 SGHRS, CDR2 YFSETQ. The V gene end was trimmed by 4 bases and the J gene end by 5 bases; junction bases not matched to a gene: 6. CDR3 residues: CASSDSGRMNEQYF. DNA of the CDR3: TGCGCCAGCAGCGATAGCGGGAGGATGAACGAGCAGTACTTC.

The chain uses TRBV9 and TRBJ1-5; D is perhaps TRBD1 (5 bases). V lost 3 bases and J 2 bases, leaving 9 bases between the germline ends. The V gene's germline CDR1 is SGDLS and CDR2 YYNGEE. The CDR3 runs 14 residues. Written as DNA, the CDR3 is TGTGCCAGCAGCGGGGGCACGGGCAATCAGCCCCAGCATTTT. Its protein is CASSGGTGNQPQHF.

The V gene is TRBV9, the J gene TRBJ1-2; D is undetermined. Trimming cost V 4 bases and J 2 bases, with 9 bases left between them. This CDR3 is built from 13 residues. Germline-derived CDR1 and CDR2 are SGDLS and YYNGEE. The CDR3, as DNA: TGTGCCAGCAGCCCCCAGGAAAACTATGGCTACACCTTC. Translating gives CASSPQENYGYTF.